This entry describes one TCR beta chain. No cognate antigen has been identified for it. No per-base quality is available; no much larger clone lies one base away. CDR1 and CDR2 are drawn from the germline V gene (reference sequence): MNHEY, SMNVEV. Trimming takes 6 bases from V and 0 bases from J, and the germline ends sit 12 bases apart. The CDR3 runs 15 residues from the cysteine to the phenylalanine. Only the CDR3 portion is preserved as DNA: 45 bases, with reading frame beginning at the first base. The data were obtained in a study of cytomegalovirus exposure and HLA in healthy donors (dated by TCRdb to about 2017). Describing the broader study: According to an earlier analysis of 587 of the donors, 150 million to 200 million T cells yielded 117 million unique TCR beta sequences and about 300 Gb of sequence data. An earlier analysis of 587 of the donors used high-throughput TCR beta sequencing to judge whether each TCR beta V gene segment behaved as functional or pseudogenic. Using immunosequencing, the study profiled T cell repertoires from 500 to 800 subjects and related those repertoires to cytomegalovirus serostatus. Across 398 genotyped donors of the cohort, an average of roughly 200,000 unique TCR beta nucleotide sequences per donor were sequenced, and roughly 17% of those sequences were non-productive. HLA typing included class I and class II loci at four-digit resolution. Every discovery cohort repertoire had been produced on one sequencing platform. The study combined high-throughput TCR immunosequencing, statistical association of individual TCRs with disease status, and machine learning to predict cytomegalovirus infection status. A later analysis re-analyzed previously published TCR beta repertoires from 650 to 800 donors and added high-resolution HLA genotyping to study TCR occurrence patterns. Four to six DR-DQ haplotypes were handled as single units for association and clustering, since linkage in the cohort was strong. Approximately 300 gigabases of sequencing data and about 92 million unique TCR sequences made up an early release that covered 500 to 700 HLA-typed donors. A later genetic analysis took genome-wide SNP genotypes for about three fifths of the roughly 670 donors and used that subset as a discovery cohort. In addition to the first cohort of 666 subjects, a separate validation cohort of 120 different subjects was used. Donor age, sex, ethnicity and CMV serostatus were compiled together with the repertoire data. The number of typed donors differed by locus: about 620-640 for A, B, C, DRB1 and DQB1; 522 for DQA1; 606 for DPA1; and roughly 490 for DPB1. Rather than drawing on any new phenotypic data, the later analysis identified candidate immune exposures from TCR beta sequences and the way those sequences occurred across donors. Of the 300 to 500 genotyped donors, approximately 81% were placed in the genetic ancestry cluster associated with self-reported Caucasian donors. The study aimed to test whether cataloging public T cell receptors could reveal signatures of past pathogen exposure.

The cohort comprised 710 or so healthy bone marrow donors. At the time of sampling, all cohort members were nominally healthy, though unrecorded immune exposures were likely present. The donor was CMV seropositive and belonged to the group of a few hundred seropositive cohort members. Each donor provided a peripheral blood sample, and peripheral blood mononuclear cells were used for TCR beta sequencing. Genomic DNA was extracted from the blood cell samples with the Qiagen DNeasy Blood Extraction Kit. Library preparation was by the immunoSEQ multiplex PCR assay. For the multiplex PCR, a mixture combining 60 forward primers for TCR Vbeta segments and 13 reverse primers for TCR Jbeta segments was used. The CDR3 region of rearranged TCR beta genes was amplified from genomic DNA by a multiplex PCR assay. On the Illumina HiSeq System, the amplified TCR beta libraries were sequenced as 87-base-pair reads. As for the original processing: Across the 666 repertoires, a later analysis counted roughly 77 million unique TCR beta chains, some 11 million of which were shared by at least two donors. Raw reads were error-corrected and collapsed into unique sequences by a nearest-neighbor algorithm in which closely related sequences were merged to remove PCR and sequencing errors. V, D and J gene segments were assigned by aligning CDR3 sequences to IMGT reference sequences. For a sequence to be retained, at least a six-nucleotide match to both a V gene segment and a J gene segment was required. A rearrangement was called productive if the CDR3 had no stop codons and remained in frame with V and J, and every other rearrangement was called non-productive. Following IMGT convention, CDR3 was defined as the stretch from the second conserved V-encoded cysteine to the conserved J-encoded phenylalanine. The earlier analysis of a few hundred of the donors excluded sequences that lacked an unambiguous match to a single V gene segment. In an earlier analysis of more than 500 of the donors, a V segment was called functional when productive rearrangements were above 56.7%, and segregating when the standard deviation between donors exceeded 5%. A statistical classification framework was developed to diagnose cytomegalovirus status using the catalog of TCR beta chain sequences. In a later analysis, TCR nucleotide sequences were compared against IMGT/GENE-DB human TR gene sequences so that V and J genes could be assigned. In a later analysis, CDR3 sequences and most-parsimonious VDJ recombination scenarios were assigned using the TCRdist pipeline. In a later analysis, each TCR beta chain was defined by its CDR3 amino acid sequence together with its V-gene family, and reads lacking a unique V-gene family were excluded. In a later analysis, several hundred highly shared, low-generation-probability nucleotide sequences were removed to address suspected cross-contamination and a sequencing artifact. In a later analysis, a clonal expansion index was calculated for each public chain from normalized within-repertoire ranks of inferred template counts. In a later analysis, generation probabilities were computed using a VDJ recombination model fitted to out-of-frame rearrangements, and the results were checked against IGoR. Hypergeometric tests were used in a later analysis to score TCR-TCR, TCR-HLA and TCR-CMV co-occurrence, with a repertoire-size bias correction applied to the TCR pairs. False discovery rates were estimated in a later analysis by permuting HLA or CMV assignments 20 times. In a later analysis, co-occurring TCRs were grouped with DBSCAN, and TCRdist sequence similarity was added when clustering was performed within HLA-allele-positive subsets. Repertoires with fewer than 30,000 or more than 120,000 public chains, plus five repertoires with anomalous nucleotide sharing, were excluded from co-occurrence clustering. TCRdb holds this immuneACCESS table with in-frame rearrangements only. Some clones are missing; in checked studies, unresolved V genes explain under half, and the rest has no known cause. V and J calls and clone size are copied from that table; D and trimming were computed from the DNA. This sample holds roughly 78,000 clones; 65% to 80% were observed only once. Of the sample, 20% to 25% is held by the ten largest clones.

Study-wide findings and limitations: Across donors, most TCR sequences were observed very rarely, whereas some public TCRs were present in many individuals. In a later genetic analysis, fewer N-insertions in productive TCRs were reported among donors in an Asian-associated ancestry cluster than the roughly 710-donor mean. A further reported finding was that TCR beta sequences accurately predicted the HLA-A and HLA-B alleles for most subjects in the first cohort. Only TCR beta chains were sequenced in this cohort, and the absence of alpha or paired-chain data limited detectable features. A total of 164 TCR beta chains were listed by the study as associated with cytomegalovirus. Roughly uniform sequencing depth across donors was assumed in presence/absence analyses, although this assumption may not hold. Strong co-occurrence of HLA alleles, especially DR and DQ, made assigning TCR associations to individual alleles difficult. Linkage disequilibrium might explain the correlated functional status among segregating V segments, but an unknown experimental factor could not be ruled out. According to a later analysis, TCR association rates differed among HLA loci, with DRB1 alleles showing the most associated TCRs and HLA-C alleles showing the fewest. According to a later analysis, parvovirus B19, influenza, CMV and Epstein-Barr virus appeared linked to several top co-occurrence clusters. In vitro tests confirmed that three of the cytomegalovirus-associated TCR beta chains recognize cytomegalovirus antigens. CMV serostatus was the only immune exposure information available for the cohort. In an earlier analysis of 500 to 650 of the donors, most TCR beta V segments appeared in productive rearrangements about 87% or about 30% of the time, broadly matching IMGT annotations. In a later analysis, HLA-associated TCR beta chains showed more clonal expansion and lower generation probabilities than non-associated chains that were equally common. Roughly 15 rarely observed V segments, including chromosome 9 orphons, were excluded from the earlier analysis of almost 600 of the donors because counts were too low. An association between a missense DCLRE1C variant and V-gene and J-gene trimming of TCR beta chains was found in a later genetic analysis and replicated in an independent cohort. Specific HLA alleles were associated with 15,000 to 20,000 TCR beta sequences at a false discovery rate of 0.05 in a later analysis. The authors suggested that the approach could potentially be generalized to other disease states and immunological phenotypes. A cluster of highly shared sequence variants was judged likely to be a technical artifact of the sequencing pipeline. Cytomegalovirus status was reported to be diagnosed by the classifier with high specificity and sensitivity in both the original and validation cohorts. Some IMGT-functional V segments, including TRBV6-2 and TRBV6-3, could not be told apart with the 87-base-pair reads, so those segments were excluded. Because some donors lacked HLA typing at each locus, the association tests relied only on the typed subset. According to a later analysis, most CMV-associated TCR beta chains appeared to be HLA-restricted, and the HLA associations seemed to be driven largely by CMV exposure.

Sequencing input: PBMCs. This TCR came from a man in his forties in good health and CMV-seropositive. This chain is built from TRBV27 and TRBJ1-5; the best D guess is TRBD1, with 5 bases matching. At the DNA level, the sequence is TGTGCCAGCAGCCGGGGGGAATATAGCAATCAGCCCCAGCATTTT. Its protein product is CASSRGEYSNQPQHF.